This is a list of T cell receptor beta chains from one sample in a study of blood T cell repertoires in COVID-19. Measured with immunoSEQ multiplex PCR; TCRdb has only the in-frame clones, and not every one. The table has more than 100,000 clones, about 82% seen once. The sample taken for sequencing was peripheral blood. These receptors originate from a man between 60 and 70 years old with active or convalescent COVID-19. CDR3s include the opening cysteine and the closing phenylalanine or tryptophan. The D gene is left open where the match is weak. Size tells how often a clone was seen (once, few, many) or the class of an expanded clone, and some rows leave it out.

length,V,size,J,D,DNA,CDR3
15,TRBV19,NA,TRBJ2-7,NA,TGTGCCACCGCCTTGTTTGGACAGACGTCCTACGAGCAGTACTTC,CATALFGQTSYEQYF
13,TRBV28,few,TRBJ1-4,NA,TGTGCCGTCCAGTCCGGGACATCTGAAAAACTGTTTTTT,CAVQSGTSEKLFF
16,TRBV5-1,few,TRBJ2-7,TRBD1,TGCGCCAGCAGCTTGGGAGGGACAGGGTCCTCCTACGAGCAGTACTTC,CASSLGGTGSSYEQYF
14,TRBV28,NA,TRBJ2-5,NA,TGTGCCAGCAGCTCCCGGCACAGCCAAGAGACCCAGTACTTC,CASSSRHSQETQYF
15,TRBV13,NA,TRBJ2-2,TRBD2,TGTGCCAGCAGCCCAACTAGCGGCCTGACCGGGGAGCTGTTTTTT,CASSPTSGLTGELFF
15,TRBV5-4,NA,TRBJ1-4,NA,TGTGCCAGCAGCACCGGGACAAGGCGTAATGAAAAACTGTTTTTT,CASSTGTRRNEKLFF
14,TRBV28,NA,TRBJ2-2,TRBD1,TGTGCCAGCCGATACAGGGGATACACCGGGGAGCTGTTTTTT,CASRYRGYTGELFF
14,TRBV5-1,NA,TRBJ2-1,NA,TGCGCCAGCAGCTTTGACAACTCCTACAATGAGCAGTTCTTC,CASSFDNSYNEQFF
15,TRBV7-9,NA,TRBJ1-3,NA,TGTGCCAGCAGCAGCACGGGGGGCTCTGGAAACACCATATATTTT,CASSSTGGSGNTIYF
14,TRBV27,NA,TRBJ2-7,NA,TGTGCCAGCAGTCCCCAGGGGATACTCGACGAGCAGTACTTC,CASSPQGILDEQYF
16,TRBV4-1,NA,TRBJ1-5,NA,TGCGCCAGCAGCCAAGTCGACAGGACCAGCAATCAGCCCCAGCATTTT,CASSQVDRTSNQPQHF
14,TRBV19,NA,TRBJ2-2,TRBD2,TGTGCCAGTAGTATGGGGGGGGAGACCGGGGAGCTGTTTTTT,CASSMGGETGELFF
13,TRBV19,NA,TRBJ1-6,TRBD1,TGTGCCAGTAGGACAGGGCTTGATTCACCCCTCCACTTT,CASRTGLDSPLHF
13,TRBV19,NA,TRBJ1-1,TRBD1,TGTGCCAGTCGAAACAGGGGGAACACTGAAGCTTTCTTT,CASRNRGNTEAFF
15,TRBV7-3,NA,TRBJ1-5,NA,TGTGCCAGCAGCCAGACCGGGACAACTAATCAGCCCCAGCATTTT,CASSQTGTTNQPQHF
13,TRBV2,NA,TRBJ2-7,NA,TGTGCCAGCATCCGGGACAACTCCTACGAGCAGTACTTC,CASIRDNSYEQYF
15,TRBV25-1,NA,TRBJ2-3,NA,TGTGCCAGCAGTGAATCCTTGGGGGCCACAGATACGCAGTATTTT,CASSESLGATDTQYF
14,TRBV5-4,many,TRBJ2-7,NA,TGTGCCAGCAGCTCTGGTCGGACAGCCTACGAGCAGTACTTC,CASSSGRTAYEQYF
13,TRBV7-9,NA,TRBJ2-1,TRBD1,TGTGCCAGCAGTCTGAGGACAGGGCATGAGCAGTTCTTC,CASSLRTGHEQFF
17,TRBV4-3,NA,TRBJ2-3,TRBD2,TGCGCCAGCAGCCAAGCCCTTGCGGGAGGGGTAGGGAATACGCAGTATTTT,CASSQALAGGVGNTQYF
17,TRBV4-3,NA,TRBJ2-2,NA,TGCGCCAGCAGCCAGGGCTACGGCGGGCTGAACACCGGGGAGCTGTTTTTT,CASSQGYGGLNTGELFF
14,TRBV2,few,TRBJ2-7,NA,TGTGCCAGCAGTGTCGGGACACGTGCCTACGAGCAGTACTTC,CASSVGTRAYEQYF
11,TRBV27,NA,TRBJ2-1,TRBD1,TGTGACAGGGGGGACTTACATGAGCAGTTCTTC,CDRGDLHEQFF
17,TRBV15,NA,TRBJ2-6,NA,TGTGCCACCAGCAATCCTCCACAGTCCTCTGGGGCCAACGTCCTGACTTTC,CATSNPPQSSGANVLTF
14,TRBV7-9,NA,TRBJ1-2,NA,TGTGCCAGCACCCTACCCGACAGTAACTATGGCTACACCTTC,CASTLPDSNYGYTF
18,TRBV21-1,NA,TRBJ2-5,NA,TGTGCCAGCATCCCTAGGGCCTTTAGCGGGAGGCAACAAGAGACCCAGTACTTC,CASIPRAFSGRQQETQYF
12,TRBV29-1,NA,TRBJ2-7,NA,TGCAGCGTTGAAGCGGGGGCCTACGAGCAGTACTTC,CSVEAGAYEQYF
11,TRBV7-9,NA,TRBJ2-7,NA,TGTGCCAGCACCCGAGCCTACGAGCAGTACTTC,CASTRAYEQYF
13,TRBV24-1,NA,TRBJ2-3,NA,TGTGCCACCAGCGGGACTAGCACAGATACGCAGTATTTT,CATSGTSTDTQYF
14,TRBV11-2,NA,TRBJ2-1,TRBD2,TGTGCCAGCAGTTATCTAGCGGGATTCAATGAGCAGTTCTTC,CASSYLAGFNEQFF
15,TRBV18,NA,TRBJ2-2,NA,TGTGCCAGCTCACCACTTACCTTCAGATCGGGGGAGCTGTTTTTT,CASSPLTFRSGELFF
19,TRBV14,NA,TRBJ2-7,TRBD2,TGTGCCAGCAGCCAAGATCCGGGGACTAGCGGGAGGCTCTTCTACGAGCAGTACTTC,CASSQDPGTSGRLFYEQYF
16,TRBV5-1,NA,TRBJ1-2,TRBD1,TGCGCCAGCAGTGACCCTCGACAGGGGGGCGACTATGGCTACACCTTC,CASSDPRQGGDYGYTF
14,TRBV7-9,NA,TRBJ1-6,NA,TGTGCCAGCAGCCCCTTCCCCGGTAATTCACCCCTCCACTTT,CASSPFPGNSPLHF
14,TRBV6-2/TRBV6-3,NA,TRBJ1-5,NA,TGTGCCAGCACCCCCCCAGGGTCCAATCAGCCCCAGCATTTT,CASTPPGSNQPQHF
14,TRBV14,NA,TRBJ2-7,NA,TGTGCCAGCAGCCAAGATCAGGGTCCCTACGAGCAGTACTTC,CASSQDQGPYEQYF
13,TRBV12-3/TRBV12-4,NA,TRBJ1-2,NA,TGTGCCAGCAGCCCTCGGCGGGCCCAGGGCTACACCTTC,CASSPRRAQGYTF
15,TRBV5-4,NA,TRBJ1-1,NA,TGTGCCAGCAGCTTGATAGCACAAGCGGGCACTGAAGCTTTCTTT,CASSLIAQAGTEAFF
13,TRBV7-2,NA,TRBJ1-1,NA,TGTGCCAGCAGCCCTTCGGGGAACACTGAAGCTTTCTTT,CASSPSGNTEAFF
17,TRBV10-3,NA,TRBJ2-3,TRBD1,TGTGCCATCAGTGACCTCGGACAGGACGCTAGCACAGATACGCAGTATTTT,CAISDLGQDASTDTQYF
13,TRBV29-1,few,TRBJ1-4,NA,TGCAGCGTCGGCGGCAGATCTAATGAAAAACTGTTTTTT,CSVGGRSNEKLFF
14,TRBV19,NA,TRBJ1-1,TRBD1,TGTGCCAGTATTCCCCGGGACAGTAACACTGAAGCTTTCTTT,CASIPRDSNTEAFF
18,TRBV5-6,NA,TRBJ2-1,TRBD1,TGTGCCAGCACCACGCTCCTAGAGGGGACAGGGGACTACAATGAGCAGTTCTTC,CASTTLLEGTGDYNEQFF
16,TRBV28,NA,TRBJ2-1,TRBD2,TGTGCCAGCAGATCGCTGGGACTAGCGGGAAACAATGAGCAGTTCTTC,CASRSLGLAGNNEQFF
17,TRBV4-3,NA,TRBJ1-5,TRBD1,TGCGCCAGCAGCCAAGACATCGGGACAGGGGCCGAGGGGCCCCAGCATTTT,CASSQDIGTGAEGPQHF
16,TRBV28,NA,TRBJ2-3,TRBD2,TGTGCCAGCAGGGCCGGGACTAGCGGGAACACAGATACGCAGTATTTT,CASRAGTSGNTDTQYF
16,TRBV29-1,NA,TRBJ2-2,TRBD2,TGCAGCGTTGGGACCGGACTAGCGGACAACACCGGGGAGCTGTTTTTT,CSVGTGLADNTGELFF
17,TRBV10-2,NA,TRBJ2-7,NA,TGCGCCAGCAGTGATTCTGTACAGGCAAACAGCTCCTACGAGCAGTACTTC,CASSDSVQANSSYEQYF
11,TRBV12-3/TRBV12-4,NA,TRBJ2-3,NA,TGTGCCAGCAGTCTCCTAGGAACGCAGTATTTT,CASSLLGTQYF